The TCR beta chain described here comes from a study of T cells in Graves' hyperthyroidism and ophthalmopathy. Overall study results and limits: Most thyroid clonotypes with frequency above 0.001 were detected in blood.

About this clonotype: The antigen remains undetermined. Germline and junction disagree at one end, which may indicate a read error.

Graves' hyperthyroidism was deemed stable absent ophthalmopathy progression within 18 months. Disease duration under 2 months; hyperthyroidism patients were aged 18 to 65. It was uncontrolled infection, other autoimmune disease, pregnancy or lactation that excluded patients. Authors of the study amplified TCR beta CDR3 regions from RNA transcripts. TCR CDR3 underwent first-round RT-PCR with the HTBI primer set. TCRdb analysed the multiplex PCR reads with MiXCR anew, one entry per CDR3 protein. Of about 98,000 distinct CDR3 sequences listed, 35% to 50% are singletons. Sequencing was performed on peripheral blood or thyroid tissue (not recorded which). The sequence was obtained from a woman in her 30s with Graves' hyperthyroidism.

CDR3: CASSLWVLGTRYF. The CDR3 nucleotides are TGTGCCAGCAGCTTGTGGGTTCTGGGGACCCGGTACTTC. This chain connects TRBV7-2 to TRBJ2-5, with D perhaps TRBD1 or TRBD2 (5 bases each). CDR1 SGHTA and CDR2 FQGNSA come from the germline V gene. The CDR3 is 13 residues long.